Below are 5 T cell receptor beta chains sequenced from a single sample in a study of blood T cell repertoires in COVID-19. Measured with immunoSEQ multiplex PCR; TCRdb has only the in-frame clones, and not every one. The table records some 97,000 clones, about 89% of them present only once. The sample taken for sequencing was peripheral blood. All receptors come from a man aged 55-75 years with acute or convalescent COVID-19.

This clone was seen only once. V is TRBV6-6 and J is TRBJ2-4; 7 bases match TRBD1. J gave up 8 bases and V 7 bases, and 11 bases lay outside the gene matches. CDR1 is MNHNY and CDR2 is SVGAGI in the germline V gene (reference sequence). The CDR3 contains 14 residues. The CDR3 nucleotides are TGTGCCAGCACCTTACGACAGGGAAGTTACATTCAGTACTTC. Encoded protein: CASTLRQGSYIQYF.

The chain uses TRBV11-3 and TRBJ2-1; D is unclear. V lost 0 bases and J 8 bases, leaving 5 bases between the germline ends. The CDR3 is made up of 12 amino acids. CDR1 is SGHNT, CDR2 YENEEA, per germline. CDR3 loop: CASSLDLYEQFF. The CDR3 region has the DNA TGTGCCAGCAGCTTAGATCTGTATGAGCAGTTCTTC.

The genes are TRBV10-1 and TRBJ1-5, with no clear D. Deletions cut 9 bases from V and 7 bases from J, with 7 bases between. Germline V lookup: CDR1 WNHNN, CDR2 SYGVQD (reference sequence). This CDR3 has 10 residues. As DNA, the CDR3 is TGCGCCAGAAGAGGGCAGCCCCAGCATTTT. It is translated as CARRGQPQHF.

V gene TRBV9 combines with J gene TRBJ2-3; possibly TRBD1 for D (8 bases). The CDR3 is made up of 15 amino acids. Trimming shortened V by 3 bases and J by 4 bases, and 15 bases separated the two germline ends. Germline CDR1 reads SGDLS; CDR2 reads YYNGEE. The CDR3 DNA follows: TGTGCCAGCAGCGCCCACAGGGGGAGGGCAGATACGCAGTATTTT. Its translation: CASSAHRGRADTQYF.

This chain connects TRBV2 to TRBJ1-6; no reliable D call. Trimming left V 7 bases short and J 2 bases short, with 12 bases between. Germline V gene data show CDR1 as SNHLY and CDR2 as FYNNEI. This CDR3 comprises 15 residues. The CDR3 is CASTFREPYNSPLHF. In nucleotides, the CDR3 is TGTGCCAGCACTTTTCGGGAGCCCTATAATTCACCCCTCCACTTT.